This T cell receptor beta chain was captured in a study of blood T cell repertoires in COVID-19. Background on the study: The origin of the acute and convalescent COVID-19 samples was the United States, Italy and Spain. From T cells, B-cell-depleted T cells, or PBMCs came the material, which was cDNA or gDNA.

Per the original methods: Reference gene primer amplification in the assay estimated nucleated cell counts. Repertoires were generated with immunoSEQ multiplex PCR, while TCRdb's copy carries only in-frame clones and drops some. That table supplies the V and J calls and clone size; D and trimming were determined from the DNA. The sample shows 200,000 to 250,000 clones, around 82% of them seen only once. CDR1 SGHAT and CDR2 FQNNGV come from the germline V gene. J was trimmed by 5 bases and V by 7 bases; bases with no gene match: 12. CDR3 length: 17 amino acids. Sequenced input: peripheral blood. This TCR came from a woman in her 70s with acute or convalescent COVID-19. The chain couples TRBV11-2 to TRBJ2-2, with 11 bases matching TRBD2. For the CDR3, the DNA is TGTGCCAGCATCCCTCCGCTGCTAGCGGGAGGTACCGGGGAGCTGTTTTTT. Translating gives CASIPPLLAGGTGELFF.